What follows describes a single T cell receptor beta chain. Its antigen remains unidentified. The repertoire was sequenced with immunoSEQ multiplex PCR; TCRdb's copy has only in-frame clones and lacks some. Of about 72,000 clones listed, approximately 84% were seen once; the top ten hold about 14%. The germline V gene has CDR1 SGDLS and CDR2 YYNGEE. Trimming removed 0 bases from V and 5 bases from J, with 9 bases in between. The CDR3 has 14 amino acids. The data derive from a study of a mutant IDH1 vaccine in newly diagnosed glioma. Study-level background: Vaccines were begun 4-6 weeks after radiotherapy alone, or with temozolomide cycles. Males made up about 60% and females roughly 40% of treated patients, whose mean age was roughly 40 years. Patients arrived already treated with radiotherapy, temozolomide, or both, most having had both.

This sample's time point: week 23, last vaccination. Every vaccine dose comprised 300 ug of mutant IDH1 20-mer peptide plus topical imiquimod. General study findings and limits: No link was apparently found between pseudoprogression and changes in top peripheral T cell clonotypes.

This rearrangement joins TRBV9 to TRBJ2-1, with D uncertain. The sample consisted of PBMCs, taken from a glioma patient whose treatment included an IDH1 peptide vaccine. The sequence was collected from a man aged 18 to 35 with glioma. The CDR3 DNA follows: TGTGCCAGCAGCGTAGATGGCATAGACAATGAGCAGTTCTTC. Residues: CASSVDGIDNEQFF. Combining the CDR3 with reference TRBV9 and TRBJ2-1 gives the whole variable domain DSGVTQTPKHLITATGQRVTLRCSPRSGDLSVYWYQQSLDQGLQFLIQYYNGEERAKGNILERFSAQQFPDLHSELNLSSLELGDSALYFCASSVDGIDNEQFFGPGTRLTVL.